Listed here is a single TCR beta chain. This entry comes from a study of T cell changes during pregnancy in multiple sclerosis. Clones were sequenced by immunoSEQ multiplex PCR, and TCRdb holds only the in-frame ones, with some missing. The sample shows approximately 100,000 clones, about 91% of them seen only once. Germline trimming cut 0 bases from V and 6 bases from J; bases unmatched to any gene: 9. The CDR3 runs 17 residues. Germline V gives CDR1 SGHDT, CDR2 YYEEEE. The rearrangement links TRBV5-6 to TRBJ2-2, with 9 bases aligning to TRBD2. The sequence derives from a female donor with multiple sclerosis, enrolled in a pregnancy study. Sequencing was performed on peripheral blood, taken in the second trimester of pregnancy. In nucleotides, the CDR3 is TGTGCCAGCAGCTTGGTACGGTTTAGCGGGAGATCCGGGGAGCTGTTTTTT. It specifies CASSLVRFSGRSGELFF.